The 14 T cell receptor beta chains in this list originate from one sample, sequenced in a study of cytotoxic CD8 clonotypes in ibrutinib-treated CLL. Sequencing used immunoSEQ multiplex PCR; TCRdb keeps in-frame clones, though not all of them. The profile shows 140,000 to 150,000 clones, roughly three quarters of them singletons. The sequenced sample was PBMCs, obtained after 24 months of ibrutinib treatment. Every receptor here comes from a human donor with chronic lymphocytic leukemia.

V is TRBV28 and J is TRBJ2-7; D is possibly TRBD2 (5 bases). The CDR3 covers 14 residues. Trimming left V 6 bases short and J 2 bases short, with 14 bases between. Germline assignment: CDR1 MDHEN and CDR2 SYDVKM. Written as DNA, the CDR3 is TGTGCCAGCAGGGGGAGCGGCCGTACCTACGAGCAGTACTTC. This codes for CASRGSGRTYEQYF.

This chain links TRBV7-6 with TRBJ1-1, with a tentative D call TRBD1 (6 bases). The germline V gene encodes CDR1 SGHVS and CDR2 FNYEAQ. Trimming stripped 5 bases from V and 10 bases from J, with 11 bases between. This CDR3 region has 11 residues. The CDR3 spells CASSAGRGAFF. The CDR3 DNA sequence: TGTGCCAGCAGCGCAGGCAGGGGAGCTTTCTTT.

The sample holds a few counts of this clone. The rearrangement links TRBV5-1 to TRBJ2-1; a weak D match, TRBD1 (5 bases). V was trimmed by 5 bases and J by 0 bases, leaving 9 bases between them. The CDR3 extends over 14 amino acids. Germline values: CDR1 SGHRS, CDR2 YFSETQ. In nucleotides, the CDR3 is TGCGCCAGCAGGGGGCCCAGCTCCTACAATGAGCAGTTCTTC. Its translation is CASRGPSSYNEQFF.

This chain connects TRBV11-3 to TRBJ2-2; D may be TRBD1 or TRBD2 (5 bases each). CDR3 length: 14 residues. With 4 bases removed from V and 7 bases from J, the gap between germline ends came to 13 bases. Germline values: CDR1 SGHNT, CDR2 YENEEA. CDR3 sequence (DNA): TGTGCCAGCAGCTCCACGGGGCCCTTCGGGGAGCTGTTTTTT. It translates to CASSSTGPFGELFF.

This sequence joins TRBV18 and TRBJ2-5; 8 bases agree with TRBD1. The CDR3 loop spans 14 amino acids. V trimming: 3 bases; J trimming: 5 bases; junction bases outside the gene matches: 5. The germline CDR1 and CDR2 sequences are KGHSH and LQKENI. As DNA, the CDR3 is TGTGCCAGCTCACCCAGGGGGCCCCCCGAGACCCAGTACTTC. Translating gives CASSPRGPPETQYF. Based on the CDR3 plus reference TRBV18 and TRBJ2-5, the full variable domain is NAGVMQNPRHLVRRRGQEARLRCSPMKGHSHVYWYRQLPEEGLKFMVYLQKENIIDESGMPKERFSAEFPKEGPSILRIQQVVRGDSAAYFCASSPRGPPETQYFGPGTRLLVL.

The V and J genes are TRBV28 and TRBJ1-2; D is possibly TRBD1 (5 bases). This CDR3 is built from 14 residues. The V and J ends lost 2 bases and 9 bases respectively, with 16 bases between them. Germline-derived CDR1 and CDR2 are MDHEN and SYDVKM. Here the CDR3 reads CASSLEGLGGSYTF. For the CDR3, the DNA is TGTGCCAGCAGTTTAGAAGGACTCGGGGGGAGCTACACCTTC.

This clone was seen a handful of times. This chain connects TRBV4-3 to TRBJ1-1, with D perhaps TRBD1 (5 bases). CDR1 and CDR2 from the germline V gene are LGHNA and YSLEER. The CDR3 is 13 amino acids. V lost 4 bases and J lost 9, with 15 bases in between. CDR3 sequence: CASSPPEGTKAFF. In DNA form, the CDR3 reads TGCGCCAGCAGCCCCCCAGAGGGGACCAAAGCTTTCTTT.

This rearrangement joins TRBV18 to TRBJ1-2; D is undetermined. V gave up 3 bases and J gave up 4 bases, with 12 bases separating them. The length of the CDR3 is 14 residues. Germline V gene sequence: CDR1 KGHSH, CDR2 LQKENI. The CDR3 is CASSPASQPYGYTF. For the CDR3, the DNA is TGTGCCAGCTCACCCGCGTCTCAGCCCTATGGCTACACCTTC.

The chain employs TRBV4-3 and TRBJ2-7; tentatively, D is TRBD2 (7 bases). The CDR3 is 13 amino acids. Germline V gene sequence: CDR1 LGHNA, CDR2 YSLEER. V was clipped by 0 bases and J by 9 bases, with 12 bases between them. In DNA, the CDR3 is TGCGCCAGCAGCCAAGAGGGGGGGCGGGGGCAGTACTTC. Translation: CASSQEGGRGQYF.

The chain uses TRBV9 and TRBJ2-7, with D possibly matching TRBD1 (6 bases). The CDR3 length is 15 residues. Germline V gives CDR1 SGDLS, CDR2 YYNGEE. V shed 4 bases and J shed 2 bases, with 16 bases lying between them. As DNA, the CDR3 is TGTGCCAGCAGCCCAGATCCCTCAGGGGCCTACGAGCAGTACTTC. Protein product: CASSPDPSGAYEQYF.

This clone was seen a single time. The chain links TRBV5-1 to TRBJ1-2, with 8 bases aligning to TRBD1. This CDR3 has 13 residues. The V and J ends lost 4 bases and 5 bases, in that order; junction bases with no gene match: 4. Looked up from germline, CDR1 is SGHRS and CDR2 is YFSETQ. This CDR3 is CASSPTGGYGYTF. CDR3 nucleotides: TGCGCCAGCAGCCCCACAGGGGGGTATGGCTACACCTTC.

This clone occurred once. This chain connects TRBV2 to TRBJ2-2; 9 positions match TRBD2. The germline gives CDR1 SNHLY, CDR2 FYNNEI. The V gene end was trimmed by 1 base and the J gene end by 5 bases; junction bases not matched to a gene: 5. The CDR3 sequence is 16 residues long. The CDR3 sequence: CASSEGASGATGELFF. The DNA of the CDR3 is TGTGCCAGCAGTGAAGGGGCTAGCGGGGCGACCGGGGAGCTGTTTTTT.

The chain combines TRBV2 with TRBJ2-3; D is perhaps TRBD2 (5 bases). Per the germline V gene, CDR1 is SNHLY and CDR2 is FYNNEI. The CDR3 has 17 residues. Trimming took 0 bases from V and 2 from J, leaving 15 bases between them. The CDR3 sequence: CASSEALFLAPTDTQYF. CDR3 nucleotide sequence: TGTGCCAGCAGTGAAGCGCTGTTCCTAGCCCCCACAGATACGCAGTATTTT.

J is TRBJ1-6 and V is TRBV7-2; D gene uncertain. The length of the CDR3 is 15 residues. With 1 base removed from V and 7 bases from J, the gap between germline ends came to 11 bases. Germline V lookup: CDR1 SGHTA, CDR2 FQGNSA. CDR3 sequence (DNA): TGTGCCAGCAGCTTAGGACCACCCCCGAATTCACCCCTCCACTTT. Translated, it gives CASSLGPPPNSPLHF. The complete variable domain, with remaining parts taken from reference TRBV7-2 and TRBJ1-6, reads GAGVSQSPSNKVTEKGKDVELRCDPISGHTALYWYRQSLGQGLEFLIYFQGNSAPDKSGLPSDRFSAERTGGSVSTLTIQRTQQEDSAVYLCASSLGPPPNSPLHFGNGTRLTVT.